Below, 20 T cell receptor beta chains from the same sample are listed, as sequenced in a study of OX40 agonist ivuxolimab in advanced cancers. This table comes from immunoSEQ multiplex PCR, and its TCRdb copy is limited to in-frame clones, with some not included. The sample carries tens of thousands of clones, roughly 84% recorded once. The sequenced sample was CD4+ or CD8+ T cells sorted from blood, obtained in a trial of the OX40 agonist ivuxolimab. These receptors all stem from an adult with an advanced solid tumor such as melanoma, head and neck, liver or kidney cancer.

Concerning this clone itself: Sequence at one end of the junction differs from germline and may be a read error. The chain uses TRBV19 and TRBJ2-3; tentative D call: TRBD2 (6 bases). Germline CDR1 and CDR2: LNHDA and SQIVND (reference sequence). The CDR3 extends over 15 amino acids. CDR3 in DNA: TGTGCCAGTAGGATAGCTAGCGTACGCACAGATACGCAGTATTTT. Amino acid sequence: CASRIASVRTDTQYF.

This chain uses TRBV6-6 with TRBJ2-7; tentatively, D is TRBD1 or TRBD2 (5 bases each). Trimming stripped 5 bases from V and 7 bases from J, with 21 bases between. Germline loops: CDR1 MNHNY, CDR2 SVGAGI (reference sequence). The CDR3 consists of 15 residues. The CDR3 DNA follows: TGTGCCAGCAGTCCACGAGGGGACCGAAGTTGGGAGCAGTACGTC. Residues: CASSPRGDRSWEQYV.

J is TRBJ2-7 and V is TRBV29-1; 8 bases align to TRBD1. The CDR3 totals 13 residues. Germline CDR1 SQVTM, CDR2 ANQGSEA. The ends lost 6 bases at V and 4 bases at J; junction bases unmatched: 8. The DNA for the CDR3 is TGCAGCGTCGAGACAGGGGCCGGGTACGAGCAGTACTTC. Protein product: CSVETGAGYEQYF.

This sequence joins TRBV7-2 and TRBJ2-7; D unclear. V was shortened by 7 bases and J by 0 bases, with 10 bases between the two germline ends. Looked up from germline, CDR1 is SGHTA and CDR2 is FQGNSA. This CDR3 is built from 13 residues. As DNA, the CDR3 is TGTGCCAGCACGGGTGTCGGCTCCTACGAGCAGTACGTC. Translation gives CASTGVGSYEQYV.

The sample holds a few counts of this clone. V is TRBV2 and J is TRBJ1-6; no clear D. V was clipped by 4 bases and J by 6 bases, with 1 base between them. The CDR3 is 11 residues long. The germline V gene encodes CDR1 SNHLY and CDR2 FYNNEI. CDR3 sequence (DNA): TGTGCCAGCAGTGTTAATTCACCCCTCCACTTT. Protein: CASSVNSPLHF.

The V and J genes are TRBV27 and TRBJ2-1; unclear D gene. The CDR3 has 12 amino acids. V was shortened by 5 bases and J by 4 bases, with 6 bases between the two germline ends. Per germline, CDR1 MNHEY and CDR2 SMNVEV (reference sequence). The CDR3 sequence is CASSDSYNEQFF. CDR3 in DNA: TGTGCCAGCAGTGACTCGTACAATGAGCAGTTCTTC.

The genes are TRBV11-1 and TRBJ1-1; D is possibly TRBD1 (5 bases). V was pared by 5 bases and J by 6 bases, with 16 bases between. Germline V gives CDR1 SGHAT, CDR2 FQDESV (reference sequence). CDR3 length: 14 residues. As DNA, the CDR3 is TGTGCCAGCAGCCCTGGGGGGAAAGTCCCTGAAGCTTTCTTT. This codes for CASSPGGKVPEAFF.

This clone was counted a single time. This chain connects TRBV27 to TRBJ1-5; D is undetermined. The germline V gene encodes CDR1 MNHEY and CDR2 SMNVEV (reference sequence). The V end lost 5 bases, the J end lost 5 bases, and 16 bases lay between the germline ends. The CDR3 runs to 15 residues. The CDR3 sequence: CASSPFFRADQPQHF. CDR3 coding DNA: TGTGCCAGCAGTCCCTTCTTTAGGGCTGATCAGCCCCAGCATTTT.

The chain is built from TRBV5-4 and TRBJ2-1; D is possibly TRBD2 (5 bases). This CDR3 region has 15 residues. Germline V gene lookup returns CDR1 SGHNT and CDR2 YYREEE (reference sequence). The V end was cut by 3 bases, the J end by 4 bases, with 14 bases between. The chain's CDR3 is CASSSQRMGYNEQFF. In DNA form, the CDR3 reads TGTGCCAGCAGCTCCCAGCGGATGGGGTACAATGAGCAGTTCTTC.

The gene calls are TRBV10-3 and TRBJ2-7; D uncertain. CDR3 size: 12 residues. CDR1 is ENHRY and CDR2 is SYGVKD in the germline V gene. The ends were cut back, 2 bases at V and 3 bases at J, with 5 bases in the middle. CDR3 nucleotides: TGTGCCATCAGTGAGAATGGCTACGAGCAGTACGTC. Translating it yields CAISENGYEQYV.

This clone is a singleton in its sample. The chain couples TRBV30 to TRBJ2-2, with a possible D match to TRBD1 (6 bases). Germline V lookup: CDR1 GTSNPN, CDR2 SVGIG (reference sequence). The V end lost 1 base, the J end lost 4 bases, and 10 bases lay between the germline ends. The CDR3 is 14 amino acids. The DNA of the CDR3 is TGTGCCTGGAGTGACAACAGGGTCACCGGGGAGCTGTTTTTT. This codes for CAWSDNRVTGELFF.

V and J are TRBV19 and TRBJ1-5, with 7 nucleotides matching TRBD1. The CDR3 covers 18 residues. Germline loops: CDR1 LNHDA, CDR2 SQIVND (reference sequence). V was clipped by 5 bases and J by 0 bases; unmatched bases: 13. In DNA, the CDR3 is TGTGCCAGTAGTGTCGGGACAGCAAGTTCCTATAGCAATCAGCCCCAGCATTTT. Amino acid sequence: CASSVGTASSYSNQPQHF.

This chain uses TRBV5-4 with TRBJ2-2, with unresolved D. Germline V gene data show CDR1 as SGHNT and CDR2 as YYREEE (reference sequence). The ends were cut back, 0 bases at V and 1 base at J, with 4 bases in the middle. This CDR3 has 14 amino acids. Here the CDR3 reads CASSLGLNTGELFF. The CDR3 DNA sequence: TGTGCCAGCAGCTTGGGGTTGAACACCGGGGAGCTGTTTTTT.

The chain has TRBV2 and TRBJ2-2; TRBD2 aligns across 9 bases. This CDR3 region has 22 residues. Trimming at V came to 4 bases and at J to 0 bases, leaving 21 bases not matched to a gene. In germline, CDR1 is SNHLY, CDR2 FYNNEI. The CDR3 DNA reads as TGTGCCAGCAGTGGACTTGTCGGAGCGGGAGGAGTCTACCTTACGAACACCGGGGAGCTGTTTTTT. Translation: CASSGLVGAGGVYLTNTGELFF.

This clone was found once. In nucleotides, the CDR3 is TGTGCCAGCAGTTACGGGGCCCCCTACGAGCAGTACTTC. It codes for CASSYGAPYEQYF. The J gene is TRBJ2-7, the V gene TRBV6-5, with a weak D call TRBD1 (5 bases). Germline V lookup: CDR1 MNHEY, CDR2 SVGAGI. Trimming removed 2 bases at V and 2 bases at J, with 7 bases between. The length of the CDR3 is 13 residues.

The rearrangement joins TRBV5-5 to TRBJ1-2; 7 bases fit TRBD1. The V gene end was trimmed by 2 bases and the J gene end by 8 bases; junction bases not matched to a gene: 12. CDR1 is SGHKS and CDR2 is YYEKEE in the germline V gene (reference sequence). This CDR3 comprises 15 residues. The CDR3 protein is CASSLGLQGTWGYTF. The CDR3 DNA follows: TGTGCCAGCAGCTTAGGGTTACAGGGGACTTGGGGCTACACCTTC.

This clone appeared a single time. The chain has TRBV29-1 and TRBJ2-5; 7 positions agree with TRBD2. Looked up from germline, CDR1 is SQVTM and CDR2 is ANQGSEA. V shed 5 bases and J 2 bases; nucleotides not matched to a gene: 8. The CDR3 loop spans 14 amino acids. CDR3 in amino acids: CSVPNGGGQETQYF. As DNA, the CDR3 is TGCAGCGTTCCGAATGGGGGGGGTCAAGAGACCCAGTACTTC.

V usage is TRBV6-1 and J usage is TRBJ2-3; 13 nucleotides align to TRBD2. The V gene end was trimmed by 6 bases and the J gene end by 5 bases; junction bases not matched to a gene: 5. The CDR3 has 15 residues. Germline loops: CDR1 MNHNS, CDR2 SASEGT. CDR3 nucleotides: TGTGCCAGCAGCCCCCGACTAGCGGGAGGAGATACGCAGTATTTT. Translating gives CASSPRLAGGDTQYF.

V is TRBV10-3 and J is TRBJ1-2; 8 bases line up with TRBD1. Germline trimming cut 3 bases from V and 7 bases from J; bases unmatched to any gene: 13. Germline V CDR1 and CDR2: ENHRY, SYGVKD. This CDR3 has 16 amino acids. CDR3 protein: CAISDPRTGRQSGYTF. In nucleotides, the CDR3 is TGTGCCATCAGTGACCCTAGGACAGGGCGGCAGAGTGGCTACACCTTC.

The chain uses TRBV9 and TRBJ2-5; tentative D call: TRBD1 (8 bases). The CDR3 has 15 amino acids. The V gene's germline CDR1 is SGDLS and CDR2 YYNGEE. Trimming took off 0 bases at V and 5 bases at J, with 14 bases between the two ends. The CDR3 bases are TGTGCCAGCAGCGTAGGACAGGGGAGGGTGGAGACCCAGTACTTC. Translation gives CASSVGQGRVETQYF. The variable domain in full, completed from reference TRBV9 and TRBJ2-5, reads DSGVTQTPKHLITATGQRVTLRCSPRSGDLSVYWYQQSLDQGLQFLIQYYNGEERAKGNILERFSAQQFPDLHSELNLSSLELGDSALYFCASSVGQGRVETQYFGPGTRLLVL.